This TCR beta chain was sequenced during a study of spatial heterogeneity in lung cancer. A unique molecular identifier was carried by every single TCR cDNA molecule. TCRdb processed the 5' RACE reads anew with MiXCR; each CDR3 protein has one entry. In the table there are 2,500 to 3,000 distinct CDR3 sequences, around 14% of which are singletons. Trimming took off 6 bases at V and 2 bases at J, with 14 bases between the two ends. The germline V gene has CDR1 MNHEY and CDR2 SVGEGT. The CDR3 spans 14 residues. Study observations and caveats: More often at tumor resection than at routine follow-up, ubiquitous expanded tumor TCRs were detected in the blood.

Noted time point: sample taken at primary tumor resection. Sequencing covered unsorted whole RNA taken from tumor, nontumor lung or frozen PBMC. The donor group consisted of around 77 patients who had untreated, early-stage non-small cell lung cancer. This clonotype has a count of ten or more. The antigen is not known. This clonotype was sampled from a male donor with early-stage non-small cell lung cancer. Sequenced here: PBMCs, sampled at surgery. The chain employs TRBV6-2 or TRBV6-3 and TRBJ2-7; D may correspond to TRBD1 or TRBD2 (5 bases each). The CDR3 loop reads CASSDTRDPYEQYV. CDR3 DNA sequence: TGTGCCAGCAGCGACACCCGGGACCCCTACGAGCAGTACGTC.